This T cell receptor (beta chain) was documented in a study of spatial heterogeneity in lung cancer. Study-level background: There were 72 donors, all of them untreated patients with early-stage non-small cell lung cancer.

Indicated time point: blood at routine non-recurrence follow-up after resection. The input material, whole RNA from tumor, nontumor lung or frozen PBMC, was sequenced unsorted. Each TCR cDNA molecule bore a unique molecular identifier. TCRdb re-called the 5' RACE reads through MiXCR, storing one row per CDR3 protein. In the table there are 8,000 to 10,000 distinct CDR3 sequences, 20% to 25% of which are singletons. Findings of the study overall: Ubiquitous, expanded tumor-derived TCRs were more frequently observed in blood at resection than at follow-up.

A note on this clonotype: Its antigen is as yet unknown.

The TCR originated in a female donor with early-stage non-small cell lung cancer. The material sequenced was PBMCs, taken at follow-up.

As DNA, the CDR3 is TGTGCCAGCAGCTTAGGTTCTAGCGGCGAGACCCAGTACTTC. Protein product: CASSLGSSGETQYF. The genes are TRBV13 and TRBJ2-5, with 7 bases aligning to TRBD2. The CDR3 length is 14 residues. Germline values: CDR1 PRHDT, CDR2 FYEKMQ (reference sequence). The trim removed 0 bases at V and 5 bases at J, leaving 3 bases unmatched. The full variable domain, in which reference TRBV13 and TRBJ2-5 provide the parts outside the CDR3, is AAGVIQSPRHLIKEKRETATLKCYPIPRHDTVYWYQQGPGQDPQFLISFYEKMQSDKGSIPDRFSAQQFSDYHSELNMSSLELGDSALYFCASSLGSSGETQYFGPGTRLLVL.